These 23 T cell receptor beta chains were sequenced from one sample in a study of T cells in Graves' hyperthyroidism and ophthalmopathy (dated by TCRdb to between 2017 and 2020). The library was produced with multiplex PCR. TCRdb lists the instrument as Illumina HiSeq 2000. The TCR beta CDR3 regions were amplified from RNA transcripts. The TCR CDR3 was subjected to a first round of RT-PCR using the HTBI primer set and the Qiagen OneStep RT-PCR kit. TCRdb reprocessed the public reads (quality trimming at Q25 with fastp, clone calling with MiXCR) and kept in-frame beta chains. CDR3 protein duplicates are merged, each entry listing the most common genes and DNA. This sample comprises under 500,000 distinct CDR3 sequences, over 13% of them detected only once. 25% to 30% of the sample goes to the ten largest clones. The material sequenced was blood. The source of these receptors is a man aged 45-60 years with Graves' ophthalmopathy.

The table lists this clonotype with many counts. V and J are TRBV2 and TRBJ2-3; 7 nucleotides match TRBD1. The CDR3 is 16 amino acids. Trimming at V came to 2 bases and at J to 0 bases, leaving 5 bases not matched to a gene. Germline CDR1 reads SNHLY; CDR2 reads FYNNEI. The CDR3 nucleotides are TGTGCCAGCAGTGAATTGGTCAGGGGGAGCACAGATACGCAGTATTTT. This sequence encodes CASSELVRGSTDTQYF.

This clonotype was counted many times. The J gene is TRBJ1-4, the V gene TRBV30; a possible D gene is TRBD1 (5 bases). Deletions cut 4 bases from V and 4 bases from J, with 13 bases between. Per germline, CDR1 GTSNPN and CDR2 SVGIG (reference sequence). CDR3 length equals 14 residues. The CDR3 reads CAWKSDRSNEKLFF. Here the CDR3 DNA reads TGTGCCTGGAAGTCCGACAGAAGTAATGAAAAACTGTTTTTT.

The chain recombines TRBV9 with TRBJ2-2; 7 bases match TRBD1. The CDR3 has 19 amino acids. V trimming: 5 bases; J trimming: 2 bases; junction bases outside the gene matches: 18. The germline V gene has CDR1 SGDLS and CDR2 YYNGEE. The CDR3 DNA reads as TGTGCCAGCAGTTTAGCTACTGGGACAGCCAACCTTAACACCGGGGAGCTGTTTTTT. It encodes CASSLATGTANLNTGELFF.

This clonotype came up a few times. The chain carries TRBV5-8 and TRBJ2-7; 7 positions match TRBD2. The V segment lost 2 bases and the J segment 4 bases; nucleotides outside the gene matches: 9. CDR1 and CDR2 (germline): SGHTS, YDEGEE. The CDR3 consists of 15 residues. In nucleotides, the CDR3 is TGTGCCAGCAGCTTCGCGGGGCTAGCGGCATACGAGCAGTACTTC. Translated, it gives CASSFAGLAAYEQYF.

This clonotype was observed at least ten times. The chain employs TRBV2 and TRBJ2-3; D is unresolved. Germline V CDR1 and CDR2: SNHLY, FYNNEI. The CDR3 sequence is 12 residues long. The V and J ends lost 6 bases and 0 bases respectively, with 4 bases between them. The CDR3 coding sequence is TGTGCCAGCAGGGGTAGCACAGATACGCAGTATTTT. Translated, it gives CASRGSTDTQYF.

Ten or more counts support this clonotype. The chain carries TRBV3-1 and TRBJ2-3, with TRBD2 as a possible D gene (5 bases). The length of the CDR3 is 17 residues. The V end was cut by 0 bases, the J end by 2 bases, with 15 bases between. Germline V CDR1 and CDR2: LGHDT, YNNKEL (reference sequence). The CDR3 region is CASSQDSGNPNTDTQYF. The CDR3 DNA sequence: TGTGCCAGCAGCCAAGATTCGGGGAACCCGAACACAGATACGCAGTATTTT.

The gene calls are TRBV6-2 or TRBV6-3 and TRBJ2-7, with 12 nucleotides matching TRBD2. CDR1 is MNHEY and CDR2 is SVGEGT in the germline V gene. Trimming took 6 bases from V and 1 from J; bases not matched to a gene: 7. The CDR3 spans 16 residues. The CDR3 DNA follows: TGTGCCAGCAGGCTACTAGCGGGAGGCAATTCCTACGAGCAGTACTTC. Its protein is CASRLLAGGNSYEQYF.

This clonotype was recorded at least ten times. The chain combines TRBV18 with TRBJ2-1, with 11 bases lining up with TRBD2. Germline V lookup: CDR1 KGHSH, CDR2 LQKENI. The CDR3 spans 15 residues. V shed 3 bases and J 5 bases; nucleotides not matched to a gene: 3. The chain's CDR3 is CASSPGLAEHNEQFF. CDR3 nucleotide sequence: TGTGCCAGCTCACCGGGACTAGCGGAGCACAATGAGCAGTTCTTC.

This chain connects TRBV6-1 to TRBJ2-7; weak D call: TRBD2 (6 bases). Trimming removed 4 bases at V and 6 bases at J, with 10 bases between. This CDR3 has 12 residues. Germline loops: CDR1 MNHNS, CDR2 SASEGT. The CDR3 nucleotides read TGTGCCAGCAGTGCGGGACTTGGCGAGCAGTACTTC. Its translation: CASSAGLGEQYF.

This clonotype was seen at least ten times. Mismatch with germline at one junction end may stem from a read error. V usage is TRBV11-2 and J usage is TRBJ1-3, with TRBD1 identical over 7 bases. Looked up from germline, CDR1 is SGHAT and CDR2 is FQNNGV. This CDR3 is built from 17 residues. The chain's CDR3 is CASSVDRVSSSGNTIYF. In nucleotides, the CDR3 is TGTGCCAGCAGCGTAGACAGGGTTTCGAGCTCTGGAAACACCATATATTTT.

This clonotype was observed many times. The CDR3 loop reads CATSDLRGATGELFF. The CDR3 coding sequence is TGTGCCACCAGTGATTTGCGGGGGGCGACCGGGGAGCTGTTTTTT. The rearrangement links TRBV24-1 to TRBJ2-2; TRBD2 is a possible D gene (7 bases). Trimming removed 0 bases at V and 5 bases at J, with 9 bases between. Looked up from germline, CDR1 is KGHDR and CDR2 is SFDVKD. The CDR3 is 15 residues long.

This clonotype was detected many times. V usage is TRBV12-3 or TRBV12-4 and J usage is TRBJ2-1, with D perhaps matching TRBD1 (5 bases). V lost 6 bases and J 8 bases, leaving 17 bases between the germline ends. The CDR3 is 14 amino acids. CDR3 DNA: TGTGCCAGCAGAACCGGTCGTTGGGGCGATGAGCAGTTCTTC. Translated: CASRTGRWGDEQFF.

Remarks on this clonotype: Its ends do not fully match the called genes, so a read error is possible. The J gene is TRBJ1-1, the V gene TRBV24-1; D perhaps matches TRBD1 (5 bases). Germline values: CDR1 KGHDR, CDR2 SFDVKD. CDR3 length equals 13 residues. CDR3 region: CASRRGWDTEAFF. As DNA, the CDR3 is TGTGCCTCCAGGAGGGGATGGGACACTGAAGCTTTCTTT.

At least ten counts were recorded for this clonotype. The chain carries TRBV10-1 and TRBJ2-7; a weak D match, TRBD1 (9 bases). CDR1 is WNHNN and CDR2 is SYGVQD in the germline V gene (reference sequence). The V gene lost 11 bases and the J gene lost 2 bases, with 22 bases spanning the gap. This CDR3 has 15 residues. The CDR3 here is CAGTGTLAATYEQYF. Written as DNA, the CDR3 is TGCGCCGGGACAGGGACACTAGCGGCCACCTACGAGCAGTACTTC.

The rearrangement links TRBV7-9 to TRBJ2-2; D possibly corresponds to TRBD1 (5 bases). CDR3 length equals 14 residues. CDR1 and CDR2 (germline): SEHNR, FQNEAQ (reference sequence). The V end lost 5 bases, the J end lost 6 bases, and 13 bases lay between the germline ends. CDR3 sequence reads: CASSPVLGPGELFF. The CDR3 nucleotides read TGTGCCAGCAGCCCAGTCTTGGGGCCCGGGGAGCTGTTTTTT.

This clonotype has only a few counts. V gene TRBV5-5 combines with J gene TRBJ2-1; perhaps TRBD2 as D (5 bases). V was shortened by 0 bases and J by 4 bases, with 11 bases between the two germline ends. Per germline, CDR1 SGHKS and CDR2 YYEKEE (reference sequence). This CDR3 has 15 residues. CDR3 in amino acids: CASSLVGEHYNEQFF. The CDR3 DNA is TGTGCCAGCAGCTTGGTTGGGGAGCATTACAATGAGCAGTTCTTC.

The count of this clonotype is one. In DNA, the CDR3 is TGTGCCAGCACACCGGGATTGGTGAGCTCCTACGAGCAGTACTTC. Its protein is CASTPGLVSSYEQYF. The chain has TRBV6-2 or TRBV6-3 and TRBJ2-7, with D perhaps matching TRBD2 (5 bases). Between the trimmed V and J ends, which lost 7 bases and 0 bases, there was a span of 16 bases. CDR3 length equals 15 residues. The germline V gene has CDR1 MNHEY and CDR2 SVGEGT.

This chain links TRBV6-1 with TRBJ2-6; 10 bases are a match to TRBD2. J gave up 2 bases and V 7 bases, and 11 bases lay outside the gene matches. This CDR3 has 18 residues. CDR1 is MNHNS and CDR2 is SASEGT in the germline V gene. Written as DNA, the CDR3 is TGTGCCAGCACCCCCAAGGCAGCGGGAGGGGCTGGGGCCAACGTCCTGACTTTC. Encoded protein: CASTPKAAGGAGANVLTF.

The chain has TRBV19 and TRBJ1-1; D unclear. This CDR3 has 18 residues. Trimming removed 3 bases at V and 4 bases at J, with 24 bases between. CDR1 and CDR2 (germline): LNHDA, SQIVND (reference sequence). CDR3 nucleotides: TGTGCCAGTAGTATTAATTTTGGTGTGGCAGAAGCGCTCACTGAAGCTTTCTTT. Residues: CASSINFGVAEALTEAFF.

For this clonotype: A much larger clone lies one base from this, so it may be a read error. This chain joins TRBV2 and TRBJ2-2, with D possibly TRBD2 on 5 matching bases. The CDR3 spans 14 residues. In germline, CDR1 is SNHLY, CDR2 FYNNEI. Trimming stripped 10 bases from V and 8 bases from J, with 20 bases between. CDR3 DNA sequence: TGTGCCAACCGTCCTAGCAGCGTAGAGGGGGAGCTGTTTTTT. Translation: CANRPSSVEGELFF.

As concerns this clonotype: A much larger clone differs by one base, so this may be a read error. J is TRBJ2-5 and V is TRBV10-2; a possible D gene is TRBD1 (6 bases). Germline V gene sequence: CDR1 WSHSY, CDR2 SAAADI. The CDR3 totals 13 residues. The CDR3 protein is CAGSKTGLKTQYF. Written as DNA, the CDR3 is TGCGCCGGCAGTAAAACAGGGTTAAAGACCCAGTACTTC.

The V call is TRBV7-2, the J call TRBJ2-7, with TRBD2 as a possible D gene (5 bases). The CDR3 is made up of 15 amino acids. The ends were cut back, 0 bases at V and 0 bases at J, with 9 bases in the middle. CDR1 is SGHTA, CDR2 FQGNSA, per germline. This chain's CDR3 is CASSLALGSSYEQYF. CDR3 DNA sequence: TGTGCCAGCAGCTTAGCACTAGGGAGCTCCTACGAGCAGTACTTC.

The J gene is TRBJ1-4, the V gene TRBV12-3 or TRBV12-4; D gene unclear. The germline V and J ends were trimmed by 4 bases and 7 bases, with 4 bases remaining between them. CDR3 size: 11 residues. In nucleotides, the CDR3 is TGTGCCAGCAGTTCGGGTGAAAAACTGTTTTTT. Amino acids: CASSSGEKLFF.